This T cell receptor beta chain was retrieved from a study of Graves' ophthalmopathy and Graves' hyperthyroidism. Study as a whole: Untreated patients at initial diagnosis provided peripheral blood.

Amplifying from RNA transcripts, the study obtained TCR beta CDR3 regions. The first-round RT-PCR employed HTBI primers together with the Qiagen OneStep RT-PCR kit. A multiplex PCR was then performed as the second round. TCRdb independently ran MiXCR on the multiplex PCR reads; one entry per CDR3 protein. The sample lists about 640,000 distinct CDR3 sequences, about two fifths occurring once. In the case of this clonotype: Antigen: not known.

The authors diagnosed from clinical symptoms, serum thyroxine, TRAb, thyroid ultrasound and orbital computed tomography. Regarding the study as a whole: Blood contained most expanded thyroid clonotypes exceeding 0.001 frequency.

The sequenced material came from peripheral blood. This clonotype was obtained from an adult man with Graves' ophthalmopathy.

DNA of the CDR3: TGCAGCTCGGGCCTGAACACTGAAGCTTTCTTT. As protein: CSSGLNTEAFF. This sequence joins TRBV29-1 and TRBJ1-1; D is ambiguous. Per the germline V gene, CDR1 is SQVTM and CDR2 is ANQGSEA. Trimming cost V 8 bases and J 0 bases, with 7 bases left between them. CDR3 length: 11 residues.